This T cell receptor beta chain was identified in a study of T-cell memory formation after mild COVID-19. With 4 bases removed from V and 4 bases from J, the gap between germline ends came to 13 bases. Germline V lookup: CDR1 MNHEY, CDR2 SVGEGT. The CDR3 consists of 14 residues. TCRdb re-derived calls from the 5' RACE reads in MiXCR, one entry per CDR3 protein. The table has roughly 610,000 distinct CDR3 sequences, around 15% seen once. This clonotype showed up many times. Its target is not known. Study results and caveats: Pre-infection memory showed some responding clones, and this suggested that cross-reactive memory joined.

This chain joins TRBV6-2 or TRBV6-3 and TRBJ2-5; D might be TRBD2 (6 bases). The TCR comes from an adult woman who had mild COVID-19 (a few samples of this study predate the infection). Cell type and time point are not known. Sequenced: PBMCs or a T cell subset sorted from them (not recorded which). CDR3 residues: CASSSIRRAETQYF. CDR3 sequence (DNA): TGTGCCAGCAGTTCAATCAGGAGGGCAGAGACCCAGTACTTC.